Presented here are 24 T cell receptor beta chains from one specimen sequenced in a study of blood T cell repertoires in COVID-19. The protocol was immunoSEQ multiplex PCR, while the TCRdb copy is restricted to in-frame clones and leaves out a portion. The sample lists a few hundred thousand clones; roughly 89% were seen once. The sample consisted of PBMCs or T cells enriched from blood (not recorded which). These receptors came from a man younger than 30 with acute COVID-19.

V gene TRBV19 combines with J gene TRBJ2-7, with TRBD2 matching over 7 bases. Unmatched junction bases numbered 8, after V lost 0 bases and J lost 3 bases. This CDR3 contains 16 residues. CDR1 and CDR2 (germline): LNHDA, SQIVND (reference sequence). The CDR3 DNA sequence: TGTGCCAGTAGTATAGATCGAAAGCGGGGATACTACGAGCAGTACTTC. Its translation is CASSIDRKRGYYEQYF.

This clone was counted a single time. V gene TRBV19 combines with J gene TRBJ2-1; 10 positions agree with TRBD2. The V gene's germline CDR1 is LNHDA and CDR2 SQIVND (reference sequence). V gave up 3 bases and J gave up 6 bases; unmatched junction bases: 5. The CDR3 runs to 15 residues. CDR3 in DNA: TGTGCCAGTAGTATGCGAAGGACTAGCGGCAATGAGCAGTTCTTC. Amino acid sequence: CASSMRRTSGNEQFF.

J is TRBJ1-1 and V is TRBV6-5; the match to TRBD1 covers 7 bases. Germline V gene data show CDR1 as MNHEY and CDR2 as SVGAGI. The CDR3 runs 16 residues. The V and J ends lost 0 bases and 0 bases, in that order; junction bases with no gene match: 4. CDR3 nucleotide sequence: TGTGCCAGCAGTTACTCGACAGGGCCCATGAACACTGAAGCTTTCTTT. Translation: CASSYSTGPMNTEAFF.

This clone was counted once. This sequence joins TRBV18 and TRBJ2-7; 9 bases are shared with TRBD1. The germline CDR1 and CDR2 sequences are KGHSH and LQKENI. Germline trimming cut 3 bases from V and 2 bases from J; bases unmatched to any gene: 2. This CDR3 has 14 amino acids. CDR3 protein: CASSPGTGTYEQYF. The CDR3 region has the DNA TGTGCCAGCTCACCCGGGACAGGGACCTACGAGCAGTACTTC. The whole variable domain, remainder taken from reference TRBV18 and TRBJ2-7, is NAGVMQNPRHLVRRRGQEARLRCSPMKGHSHVYWYRQLPEEGLKFMVYLQKENIIDESGMPKERFSAEFPKEGPSILRIQQVVRGDSAAYFCASSPGTGTYEQYFGPGTRLTVT.

The chain couples TRBV28 to TRBJ2-1; D may be TRBD2 (5 bases). CDR1 is MDHEN and CDR2 is SYDVKM in the germline V gene. V was clipped by 11 bases and J by 5 bases, with 13 bases between them. CDR3 length: 12 amino acids. In DNA, the CDR3 is TGTGCCCCCGGGAACCGAAACAATGAGCAGTTCTTC. It yields the protein CAPGNRNNEQFF.

The V call is TRBV15, the J call TRBJ2-7; 12 nucleotides match TRBD2. In germline, CDR1 is LNHNV, CDR2 YYDKDF (reference sequence). CDR3 size: 17 residues. V was clipped by 0 bases and J by 3 bases; unmatched bases: 6. Here the CDR3 reads CATSRDWTSGILYEQYF. The CDR3, as DNA: TGTGCCACCAGCAGAGATTGGACTAGCGGGATCCTCTACGAGCAGTACTTC.

The CDR3 loop is CASSVALRGSYNEQFF. The CDR3 DNA reads TGTGCCAGCAGCGTAGCTCTCAGGGGTAGTTACAATGAGCAGTTCTTC. The chain carries TRBV9 and TRBJ2-1; the D gene is possibly TRBD1 (6 bases). The CDR3 has 16 amino acids. The V gene's germline CDR1 is SGDLS and CDR2 YYNGEE. V was trimmed by 0 bases and J by 4 bases, leaving 14 bases between them. Drawing the rest from reference TRBV9 and TRBJ2-1, the complete variable domain is DSGVTQTPKHLITATGQRVTLRCSPRSGDLSVYWYQQSLDQGLQFLIQYYNGEERAKGNILERFSAQQFPDLHSELNLSSLELGDSALYFCASSVALRGSYNEQFFGPGTRLTVL.

The rearrangement links TRBV12-3 or TRBV12-4 to TRBJ2-7; D may be TRBD2 (5 bases). The CDR3 is 12 amino acids. Trimming took off 7 bases at V and 3 bases at J, with 10 bases between the two ends. The CDR3: CASTTGNYEQYF. The CDR3 nucleotides read TGTGCCAGCACCACCGGGAACTACGAGCAGTACTTC.

This chain links TRBV6-5 with TRBJ1-2; the match to TRBD1 covers 10 bases. The CDR3 runs 14 residues. CDR1 and CDR2 (germline): MNHEY, SVGAGI. V gave up 4 bases and J gave up 3 bases; unmatched junction bases: 2. CDR3 sequence: CASSSTGGDYGYTF. CDR3 nucleotides: TGTGCCAGCAGTTCGACAGGGGGCGACTATGGCTACACCTTC.

V usage is TRBV4-2 and J usage is TRBJ1-1; D uncertain. Germline V gene data show CDR1 as LGHNA and CDR2 as YNFKEQ. The CDR3 runs 16 residues. V lost 1 base, J lost 0 bases, and 12 bases lay in between. CDR3 region: CASSQGPLGLNTEAFF. The CDR3 DNA sequence: TGTGCCAGCAGCCAAGGCCCTCTCGGGTTGAACACTGAAGCTTTCTTT.

This chain joins TRBV27 and TRBJ1-1; TRBD1 aligns across 10 bases. The CDR3 has 13 amino acids. V gave up 8 bases and J gave up 2 bases; unmatched junction bases: 2. Germline-derived CDR1 and CDR2 are MNHEY and SMNVEV (reference sequence). CDR3 in amino acids: CASRQGANTEAFF. CDR3 nucleotide sequence: TGTGCCAGCCGACAGGGGGCAAACACTGAAGCTTTCTTT.

This clone came up a few times. The chain combines TRBV27 with TRBJ2-7; 9 positions match TRBD2. Trimming at V came to 4 bases and at J to 3 bases, leaving 4 bases not matched to a gene. The CDR3 extends over 14 amino acids. Germline CDR1 reads MNHEY; CDR2 reads SMNVEV (reference sequence). CDR3 nucleotide sequence: TGTGCCAGCAGTTGGTCGACTAGCGGCTACGAGCAGTACTTC. Its translation is CASSWSTSGYEQYF.

V usage is TRBV7-9 and J usage is TRBJ2-4, with D possibly TRBD1 on 6 matching bases. Germline CDR1 and CDR2: SEHNR and FQNEAQ (reference sequence). The V gene lost 3 bases and the J gene lost 5 bases, with 11 bases spanning the gap. The CDR3 extends over 14 amino acids. CDR3 nucleotide sequence: TGTGCCAGCAGCTTTAGGGACACCGAAAACATTCAGTACTTC. Translation gives CASSFRDTENIQYF.

The genes are TRBV11-2 and TRBJ2-3; 7 nucleotides match TRBD2. V shed 1 base and J 1 base; nucleotides not matched to a gene: 2. CDR1 and CDR2 (germline): SGHAT, FQNNGV. This CDR3 is built from 15 residues. Here the CDR3 reads CASSLATSGTDTQYF. The CDR3 coding sequence is TGTGCCAGCAGCTTAGCAACTAGCGGCACAGATACGCAGTATTTT. The variable domain in full, with the rest retrieved from reference TRBV11-2 and TRBJ2-3, is EAGVAQSPRYKIIEKRQSVAFWCNPISGHATLYWYQQILGQGPKLLIQFQNNGVVDDSQLPKDRFSAERLKGVDSTLKIQPAKLEDSAVYLCASSLATSGTDTQYFGPGTRLTVL.

The gene calls are TRBV2 and TRBJ2-1; 9 bases are shared with TRBD2. Germline V lookup: CDR1 SNHLY, CDR2 FYNNEI. V gave up 2 bases and J gave up 12 bases; unmatched junction bases: 5. The CDR3 runs 13 residues. The CDR3: CASSETSGSRQFF. In DNA form, the CDR3 reads TGTGCCAGCAGTGAAACTAGCGGGTCTCGGCAGTTCTTC.

This chain links TRBV2 with TRBJ2-1; TRBD1 agrees at 10 bases. Looked up from germline, CDR1 is SNHLY and CDR2 is FYNNEI. V lost 7 bases, J lost 6 bases, and 9 bases stayed unmatched. The CDR3 loop spans 15 amino acids. The CDR3 loop is CASIAGTGAANEQFF. The CDR3 DNA reads as TGTGCCAGCATCGCAGGGACAGGGGCTGCCAATGAGCAGTTCTTC.

The chain combines TRBV4-1 with TRBJ2-7; 11 nucleotides agree with TRBD1. Unmatched junction bases numbered 13, after V lost 1 base and J lost 2 bases. Germline CDR1 reads MGHRA; CDR2 reads YSYEKL. This CDR3 is built from 19 residues. The CDR3, as DNA: TGCGCCAGCAGCCAAGTCGGAATTTATCCGGGACAGGGGGCCTACGAGCAGTACTTC. Translation: CASSQVGIYPGQGAYEQYF.

This chain joins TRBV10-3 and TRBJ1-1; 7 bases are shared with TRBD1. The J segment lost 8 bases and the V segment lost 0 bases, leaving 3 bases of the junction unmatched. The CDR3 length is 13 residues. CDR1 is ENHRY, CDR2 SYGVKD, per germline. Here the CDR3 reads CAISESMDREAFF. For the CDR3, the DNA is TGTGCCATCAGTGAGTCGATGGACAGGGAAGCTTTCTTT.

The chain recombines TRBV4-2 with TRBJ2-4; 11 bases are a match to TRBD2. This CDR3 comprises 16 residues. The ends lost 0 bases at V and 6 bases at J; junction bases unmatched: 4. Per the germline V gene, CDR1 is LGHNA and CDR2 is YNFKEQ. The CDR3 DNA is TGTGCCAGCAGCCAAGATTTAGCGGGAGGGGGAAACATTCAGTACTTC. It specifies CASSQDLAGGGNIQYF.

The chain is built from TRBV24-1 and TRBJ1-2; no clear D. Per germline, CDR1 KGHDR and CDR2 SFDVKD. This CDR3 is built from 13 residues. Trimming stripped 0 bases from V and 3 bases from J, with 4 bases between. The CDR3 DNA sequence: TGTGCCACCAGTGATTTGCCGGACTATGGCTACACCTTC. This translates into CATSDLPDYGYTF.

The chain uses TRBV28 and TRBJ1-1; TRBD1 agrees at 7 bases. This CDR3 comprises 15 residues. CDR1 is MDHEN, CDR2 SYDVKM, per germline. The J segment lost 1 base and the V segment lost 4 bases, leaving 6 bases of the junction unmatched. The CDR3 DNA reads as TGTGCCAGCAGTTCCCCATACAGGGGGAACACTGAAGCTTTCTTT. As protein: CASSSPYRGNTEAFF.

This clone was recorded only once. V usage is TRBV7-8 and J usage is TRBJ2-3; TRBD2 is a possible D gene (5 bases). CDR3 size: 12 residues. The germline V and J ends were trimmed by 4 bases and 9 bases, with 11 bases remaining between them. CDR1 and CDR2 from the germline V gene are SGHVS and FQNEAQ. For the CDR3, the DNA is TGTGCCAGCAGCTCACTAGGAGAGACGCAGTATTTT. This sequence encodes CASSSLGETQYF.

This rearrangement joins TRBV7-9 to TRBJ2-5; no clear D gene. The V end lost 5 bases, the J end lost 3 bases, and 22 bases lay between the germline ends. From germline, CDR1 is SEHNR and CDR2 FQNEAQ (reference sequence). The CDR3 is 17 amino acids. The CDR3 DNA is TGTGCCAGCAGCCCGGAGTTTGCGGCACAAACGAAAGAGACCCAGTACTTC. It yields the protein CASSPEFAAQTKETQYF.

This sequence joins TRBV6-1 and TRBJ2-3; 7 nucleotides align to TRBD2. From germline, CDR1 is MNHNS and CDR2 SASEGT. V was pared by 0 bases and J by 1 base, with 4 bases of the junction left unmatched. The CDR3 runs 16 residues. Here the CDR3 DNA reads TGTGCCAGCAGTGAAGCGGGGACTATCCGCACAGATACGCAGTATTTT. This translates into CASSEAGTIRTDTQYF.